The TCR beta chain described here comes from a study of blood T cells in healthy people across ages (dated by TCRdb to about 2015). For the wider study: In model experiments, template switching captured about one uniquely barcoded TCR beta cDNA molecule for every two T cells. The donors were split into four age groups: young (average about 16 years), middle-aged (roughly 42), aged (more than 60) and long-lived (under 90). Donors of different ages were randomly distributed across sequencing lanes to avoid experimental bias. Using the same blood draw, the study looked at two additional independent replicas of 1 million unique cDNA reads for two donors, one aged 18 to 30 and the other aged 80 or older. Using deep sequencing normalized with unique cDNA molecular identifiers, the study measured how TCR beta repertoire diversity changes with age.

Donors were 39 systemically healthy Caucasian individuals from Russia aged 6 to 90 years. Each donor gave around 9.8 milliliters of peripheral blood, collected into EDTA-treated Vacutainer tubes. Ficoll-Paque density-gradient centrifugation was used to isolate PBMCs, with at least 6 million obtained per sample. Trizol reagent was used to extract total RNA from the PBMCs, yielding at least 6 micrograms per sample. Naive CD45RAhigh/CD27high T cell percentages were measured by flow cytometry on a PBMC aliquot from every donor. Results and caveats for the whole study, not just this receptor: Compared with the aged group, more naive CD4+ T cells, fewer expanded clones and increased TCR diversity were shown by the long-lived group, suggesting age selection. The CMV infection status of donors was not known, potentially confounding age-related changes in expanded clonotypes. Estimates of total diversity based on one million sequenced T cells were regarded as lower bounds and as underestimates. As age increased, observed TCR beta diversity per million T cells dropped in a roughly linear way, and a significant reduction was already evident by age about 36. Observed TCR beta diversity correlated strongly with the percentage of naive T cells measured by flow cytometry. Since profiling was done on bulk unsorted PBMCs, naive and antigen-experienced compartments could not be conclusively compared.

The library was prepared using 5' RACE. The reads were generated on an Illumina HiSeq 2500. A second PCR of 7 to 11 cycles was run with a J-beta primer mix and a sample-barcoded 5' primer. Each TCR beta cDNA molecule received a unique molecular identifier from a template-switch 5' adaptor carrying 12 random nucleotides. At least 3 million CDR3-containing paired-end reads were obtained from each sample. First-strand cDNA synthesis was performed from all RNA using the Mint cDNA synthesis kit, with priming by a TRBC-specific oligonucleotide. Following uracil-DNA glycosylase treatment, all cDNA underwent a first 18-cycle PCR with the universal primers M1SS and BC2_uni_R. The original methods were these. Each sample was normalized by randomly selecting 1 million high-quality reads, each carrying a distinct molecular identifier. Reads with shared molecular identifiers were discarded instead of being binned into consensus sequences. MiTCR, set to a Q25 quality threshold and the strictest error-elimination algorithm, was used for CDR3 identification, clonotype clustering and error correction. A nonparametric unseen species model with Euler transformation was used to estimate a lower bound on total TCR beta diversity. TCRdb itself trimmed the public reads at Q25 with fastp, ran MiXCR and retained productive beta chains. Each CDR3 protein appears once, grouped with its most common genes and DNA. None of the V and J calls come from the authors' own analysis; TCRdb made them. A total of over 1.5 million distinct CDR3 sequences appear in this sample, less than 50% of them only once. The ten largest clones add up to less than 2.5% of the sample.

Spanning cysteine to phenylalanine, the CDR3 consists of 14 amino acids. The read is trimmed to its CDR3 DNA, 42 bases read in frame from base 1. With regard to this clonotype: This clone's antigen is unknown. At one end the junction does not follow the germline gene, possibly because of a read error.

The sequence is built from TRBV12-3 or TRBV12-4 and TRBJ2-1; the D element could tentatively be TRBD1 or TRBD2, as 7 bases agree for each. The TCR was taken from a woman between 40 and 55 years old in good health. Source material: blood. The CDR3 here reads CAGRGGLHYNEQFF. The bases are TGTGCCGGCAGGGGGGGACTACACTACAATGAGCAGTTCTTC.